This T cell receptor beta chain was observed in a study of T-cell reconstitution after alpha-beta-depleted transplantation in children. This clonotype was seen at least ten times. Preparation of the TCRbeta library involved a method that used unique molecular identifiers. MiXCR, run by TCRdb on the PCR reads, gives a single entry per CDR3 protein. Among some 600,000 distinct CDR3 sequences listed, around a sixth were seen once. This CDR3 comprises 14 residues. V trimming: 6 bases; J trimming: 4 bases; junction bases outside the gene matches: 6. CDR1 and CDR2 from the germline V gene are MNHEY and SMNVEV (reference sequence).

The chain uses TRBV27 and TRBJ2-1; 7 bases match TRBD1. Here the sequenced sample was PBMCs from the stem cell graft donor, taken from the stem cell graft. The receptor comes from a human donor who donated a stem cell graft to a child with acute myeloid leukemia. Written as DNA, the CDR3 is TGTGCCAGCAGAGGCAGGGGGTATTACAATGAGCAGTTCTTC. Translated: CASRGRGYYNEQFF.